The rows below give T cell receptor beta chains drawn from one sample of a study of cytomegalovirus exposure and HLA in healthy donors. Profiled with immunoSEQ multiplex PCR; TCRdb holds only in-frame clones, not every one. This table has over 200,000 clones, more than 70% appearing once. The sequencing input was PBMCs. The receptors stem from a human donor in good health. Both conserved end residues are part of each CDR3. The order of the fields is clone size, J gene, D gene, V gene, CDR3 DNA, CDR3 protein. A D gene is named only where the DNA matches it firmly. The size of a clone is reported for some rows only, either as once, few or many, or as a class for expanded clones.

clone size: NA
J gene: TRBJ2-7
D gene: TRBD1
V gene: TRBV19
CDR3 DNA: TGTGCCAGTAGTCTGGGACAGTCGCCCTACGAGCAGTACTTC
CDR3 protein: CASSLGQSPYEQYF

clone size: few
J gene: TRBJ2-5
D gene: TRBD1
V gene: TRBV29-1
CDR3 DNA: TGCAGCGCCTTGACCCCGGGACAGGGGAAGGAGACCCAGTACTTC
CDR3 protein: CSALTPGQGKETQYF

clone size: NA
J gene: TRBJ1-1
D gene: NA
V gene: TRBV10-3
CDR3 DNA: TGTGCCATCAGTGGACAGAACACTGAAGCTTTCTTT
CDR3 protein: CAISGQNTEAFF

clone size: NA
J gene: TRBJ1-3
D gene: NA
V gene: TRBV4-1
CDR3 DNA: TGCGCCAGCAGCCAAGATCCTGGGCCTGGAAACACCATATATTTT
CDR3 protein: CASSQDPGPGNTIYF

clone size: NA
J gene: TRBJ2-3
D gene: TRBD1
V gene: TRBV2
CDR3 DNA: TGTGCCAGCAGTGAGGACAGGGGGTCCCCCCTCTCAGATACGCAGTATTTT
CDR3 protein: CASSEDRGSPLSDTQYF

clone size: few
J gene: TRBJ1-5
D gene: TRBD1
V gene: TRBV28
CDR3 DNA: TGTGCCAGCAGCAATCTTGGGACAGGGGGCTTGCGGCAGCCCCAGCATTTT
CDR3 protein: CASSNLGTGGLRQPQHF

clone size: NA
J gene: TRBJ1-2
D gene: NA
V gene: TRBV18
CDR3 DNA: TGTGCCAGCTCACCCCCCACGGTGATCGGGACAAATGGCTACACCTTC
CDR3 protein: CASSPPTVIGTNGYTF

clone size: few
J gene: TRBJ2-5
D gene: NA
V gene: TRBV6-1
CDR3 DNA: TGTGCCAGCAACCCGGGAATGTACCAAGAGACCCAGTACTTC
CDR3 protein: CASNPGMYQETQYF

clone size: NA
J gene: TRBJ2-6
D gene: NA
V gene: TRBV27
CDR3 DNA: TGTGCCAGCAGTTTATCCCGACAGAGCTCTGGGGCCAACGTCCTGACTTTC
CDR3 protein: CASSLSRQSSGANVLTF

clone size: NA
J gene: TRBJ2-1
D gene: TRBD1
V gene: TRBV5-1
CDR3 DNA: TGCGCCAGCAGCTTACAGGGGGCAAACAATGAGCAGTTCTTC
CDR3 protein: CASSLQGANNEQFF

clone size: few
J gene: TRBJ2-5
D gene: NA
V gene: TRBV21-1
CDR3 DNA: TGTGCCAGCACTTGGACAGAGTGCCAAGAGACCCAGTACTTC
CDR3 protein: CASTWTECQETQYF

clone size: NA
J gene: TRBJ2-3
D gene: TRBD2
V gene: TRBV5-8
CDR3 DNA: TGTGCCAGCAGCCCGAGGGAGGGGCTTACAGATACGCAGTATTTT
CDR3 protein: CASSPREGLTDTQYF

clone size: NA
J gene: TRBJ1-6
D gene: NA
V gene: TRBV27
CDR3 DNA: TGTGCTTCTGCGAGCTCCTATAATTCACCCCTCCACTTT
CDR3 protein: CASASSYNSPLHF

clone size: once
J gene: TRBJ1-3
D gene: NA
V gene: TRBV9
CDR3 DNA: TGTGCCAGCAGCGACAGGGCTTCTAACACCATATATTTT
CDR3 protein: CASSDRASNTIYF

clone size: NA
J gene: TRBJ2-7
D gene: NA
V gene: TRBV19
CDR3 DNA: TGTGCCAGTAGTATTAGGGGAGGCAGGGACCAATACGAGCAGTACTTC
CDR3 protein: CASSIRGGRDQYEQYF

clone size: NA
J gene: TRBJ2-3
D gene: TRBD2
V gene: TRBV7-9
CDR3 DNA: TGTGCCAGCAGCTCCGGACTAGCGGGAGAGCTAGCTAGCACAGATACGCAGTATTTT
CDR3 protein: CASSSGLAGELASTDTQYF

clone size: NA
J gene: TRBJ1-1
D gene: NA
V gene: TRBV19
CDR3 DNA: TGTGCCAGTAGTATGGGGCCCAACACTGAAGCTTTCTTT
CDR3 protein: CASSMGPNTEAFF

clone size: NA
J gene: TRBJ2-2
D gene: NA
V gene: TRBV7-9
CDR3 DNA: TGTTCCAGCAGCTTACCTCCTGTGACAGGCACCGGGGAGCTGTTTTTT
CDR3 protein: CSSSLPPVTGTGELFF

clone size: NA
J gene: TRBJ2-3
D gene: NA
V gene: TRBV14
CDR3 DNA: TGTGCCAGCAGTGGCGGGAGCACAGATACGCAGTATTTT
CDR3 protein: CASSGGSTDTQYF

clone size: NA
J gene: TRBJ2-1
D gene: TRBD2
V gene: TRBV5-4
CDR3 DNA: TGTGCCAGCAGCCGGGGACTAGCGGGAGAATTAGGCGGCGATGAGCAGTTCTTC
CDR3 protein: CASSRGLAGELGGDEQFF

clone size: few
J gene: TRBJ1-1
D gene: NA
V gene: TRBV14
CDR3 DNA: TGTGCCAGCAGCCAAGGTCAGGGGCGGTGGACTGAAGCTTTCTTT
CDR3 protein: CASSQGQGRWTEAFF

clone size: NA
J gene: TRBJ2-1
D gene: TRBD2
V gene: TRBV19
CDR3 DNA: TGTGCCAGTAGTATTGGGACTAGCGGGAGTATATATGAGCAGTTCTTC
CDR3 protein: CASSIGTSGSIYEQFF

clone size: NA
J gene: TRBJ2-7
D gene: NA
V gene: TRBV28
CDR3 DNA: TGTGCCAGCAGTTTCGGAGGGAGACTCTACGAGCAGTACTTC
CDR3 protein: CASSFGGRLYEQYF

clone size: NA
J gene: TRBJ2-5
D gene: TRBD2
V gene: TRBV4-1
CDR3 DNA: TGCGCCAGCAGCTCAAGACTAGCGGGCCGGGAGACCCAGTACTTC
CDR3 protein: CASSSRLAGRETQYF

clone size: NA
J gene: TRBJ1-2
D gene: TRBD1
V gene: TRBV28
CDR3 DNA: TGTGCCAGCAGCTTAAATACAGGGGGCAGTTATGGCTACACCTTC
CDR3 protein: CASSLNTGGSYGYTF

clone size: once
J gene: TRBJ2-1
D gene: TRBD2
V gene: TRBV9
CDR3 DNA: TGTGCCAGCAGCGTAGTTGCGGGAGGTTACAATGAGCAGTTCTTC
CDR3 protein: CASSVVAGGYNEQFF

clone size: NA
J gene: TRBJ2-7
D gene: NA
V gene: TRBV29-1
CDR3 DNA: TGCAGCGTTGTCCGGTCGACAAATTACTACGAGCAGTACTTC
CDR3 protein: CSVVRSTNYYEQYF

clone size: NA
J gene: TRBJ2-2
D gene: TRBD2
V gene: TRBV5-1
CDR3 DNA: TGCGCCAGCAGCTTGTGGGTAGCGGGGGTGAACACCGGGGAGCTGTTTTTT
CDR3 protein: CASSLWVAGVNTGELFF

clone size: NA
J gene: TRBJ2-7
D gene: TRBD1
V gene: TRBV10-3
CDR3 DNA: TGTGCCATCAGTGCTCCGGGACAGGAAAACTCCTACGAGCAGTACTTC
CDR3 protein: CAISAPGQENSYEQYF

clone size: NA
J gene: TRBJ2-1
D gene: NA
V gene: TRBV25-1
CDR3 DNA: TGTGCCAGCAGTGATCGGCTAGCCACGAACAATGAGCAGTTCTTC
CDR3 protein: CASSDRLATNNEQFF

clone size: NA
J gene: TRBJ2-2
D gene: NA
V gene: TRBV6-1
CDR3 DNA: TGTGCCACCAATCCGCTGGCAGGGTGGACCGGGGAGCTGTTTTTT
CDR3 protein: CATNPLAGWTGELFF

clone size: NA
J gene: TRBJ1-2
D gene: TRBD1
V gene: TRBV4-1
CDR3 DNA: TGCGCCAGCAGCCCCGGACAGGGACCTATGAACTATGGCTACACCTTC
CDR3 protein: CASSPGQGPMNYGYTF

clone size: NA
J gene: TRBJ2-7
D gene: NA
V gene: TRBV5-1
CDR3 DNA: TGCGCCAGCAGCCCGGGGTCTCTCTACGAGCAGTACTTC
CDR3 protein: CASSPGSLYEQYF

clone size: NA
J gene: TRBJ2-2
D gene: TRBD1
V gene: TRBV29-1
CDR3 DNA: TGCAGCGTAACACAGGGGGGAACCGGGGAGCTGTTTTTT
CDR3 protein: CSVTQGGTGELFF

clone size: NA
J gene: TRBJ2-7
D gene: TRBD2
V gene: TRBV9
CDR3 DNA: TGTGCCAGCAGCTTAGGGGGGGGTCTAGCGGGATATCCCTACGAGCAGTACTTC
CDR3 protein: CASSLGGGLAGYPYEQYF

clone size: NA
J gene: TRBJ1-1
D gene: TRBD1
V gene: TRBV29-1
CDR3 DNA: TGCAGCGTCCACTCACAGGGGGGGTCTGAAGCTTTCTTT
CDR3 protein: CSVHSQGGSEAFF

clone size: once
J gene: TRBJ2-2
D gene: NA
V gene: TRBV30
CDR3 DNA: TGTGCCTGGAGTATCGGCAGGGTAGTCGGGGAGCTGTTTTTT
CDR3 protein: CAWSIGRVVGELFF

clone size: NA
J gene: TRBJ2-3
D gene: TRBD2
V gene: TRBV19
CDR3 DNA: TGTGCCAGTAGTGCTCCCGGACTAGCGGGAATTCCGGACGCTAGCACAGATACGCAGTATTTT
CDR3 protein: CASSAPGLAGIPDASTDTQYF

clone size: once
J gene: TRBJ2-7
D gene: NA
V gene: TRBV5-4
CDR3 DNA: TGTGCCAGCAGCTTGGCCTTGCGGGCCACGTCCTACGAGCAGTACTTC
CDR3 protein: CASSLALRATSYEQYF

clone size: NA
J gene: TRBJ2-5
D gene: NA
V gene: TRBV6-6
CDR3 DNA: TGTGCCAGCAGTTATTCTGAGACCCAGTACTTC
CDR3 protein: CASSYSETQYF

clone size: NA
J gene: TRBJ1-2
D gene: TRBD1
V gene: TRBV19
CDR3 DNA: TGTGCCAGTAGTTCCTCGACAGGGGCAACCTATGGCTACACCTTC
CDR3 protein: CASSSSTGATYGYTF

clone size: NA
J gene: TRBJ2-3
D gene: TRBD2
V gene: TRBV7-2
CDR3 DNA: TGTGCCAGCAGCCTACTAGCGGGAGGAGTCCCAGATACGCAGTATTTT
CDR3 protein: CASSLLAGGVPDTQYF

clone size: NA
J gene: TRBJ2-1
D gene: TRBD1
V gene: TRBV15
CDR3 DNA: TGTGCCAGTGCAGGGGGTTTTCCGAATGAGCAGTTCTTC
CDR3 protein: CASAGGFPNEQFF

clone size: NA
J gene: TRBJ1-5
D gene: NA
V gene: TRBV19
CDR3 DNA: TGTGCCAGTAGTACCTACGGAGGCGATCAGCCCCAGCATTTT
CDR3 protein: CASSTYGGDQPQHF